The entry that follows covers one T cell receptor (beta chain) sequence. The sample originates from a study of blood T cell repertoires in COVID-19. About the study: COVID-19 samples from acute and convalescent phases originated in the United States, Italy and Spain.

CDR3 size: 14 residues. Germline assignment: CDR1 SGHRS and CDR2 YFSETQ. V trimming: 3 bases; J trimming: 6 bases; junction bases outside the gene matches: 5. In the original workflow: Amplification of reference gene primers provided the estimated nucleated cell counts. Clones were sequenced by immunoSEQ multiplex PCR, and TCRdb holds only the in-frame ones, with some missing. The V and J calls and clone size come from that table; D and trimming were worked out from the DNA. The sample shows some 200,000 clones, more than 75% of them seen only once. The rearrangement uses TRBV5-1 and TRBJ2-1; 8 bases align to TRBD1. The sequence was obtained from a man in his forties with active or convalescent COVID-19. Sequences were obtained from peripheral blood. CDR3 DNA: TGCGCCAGCAGCTCCGGACAGGGTCTCAATGAGCAGTTCTTC. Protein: CASSSGQGLNEQFF.